What follows are 17 T cell receptor beta chains derived from one specimen sequenced in a study of T-cell memory formation after mild COVID-19. From the 5' RACE reads, TCRdb called clonotypes with MiXCR, one entry per CDR3 protein. The sample holds a few hundred thousand distinct CDR3 sequences; approximately 16% are singletons and the top ten take around 20%. Specimen: PBMCs or a T cell subset sorted from them (not recorded which). These receptors all stem from a man between 18 and 29 years old who had mild COVID-19 (a few samples of this study predate the infection). Cell type and time point are not known.

The rearrangement uses TRBV6-2 or TRBV6-3 and TRBJ1-2; D possibly corresponds to TRBD1 (6 bases). Trimming took 6 bases from V and 7 from J, leaving 15 bases between them. Germline loops: CDR1 MNHEY, CDR2 SVGEGT. The CDR3 sequence is 13 residues long. The CDR3 nucleotides read TGTGCCAGCAGGCGGCGCGGGGGCCCTGGCTACACCTTC. Its protein product is CASRRRGGPGYTF.

There are a few counts of this clonotype. The chain couples TRBV6-5 to TRBJ2-7; 8 bases are a match to TRBD1. Losses at the gene ends were 0 bases for V and 2 bases for J; bases not matched to a gene: 6. The germline CDR1 and CDR2 sequences are MNHEY and SVGAGI. The CDR3 loop spans 16 amino acids. The CDR3 nucleotides are TGTGCCAGCAGTTACTCCGGGACAGGCCTAACCTACGAGCAGTACTTC. Amino acid sequence: CASSYSGTGLTYEQYF.

This sequence joins TRBV12-3 or TRBV12-4 and TRBJ1-3; D is unresolved. The length of the CDR3 is 13 residues. The ends were cut back, 4 bases at V and 8 bases at J, with 12 bases in the middle. CDR3 residues: CASSSYSVDTIYF. The CDR3 coding sequence is TGTGCCAGCAGTTCCTACAGTGTGGACACCATATATTTT.

V is TRBV5-1 and J is TRBJ1-1, with a possible D match to TRBD1 (5 bases). The CDR3 loop spans 16 amino acids. Trimming stripped 1 base from V and 5 bases from J, with 18 bases between. Germline-derived CDR1 and CDR2 are SGHRS and YFSETQ. The CDR3 is CASSLRSDSAGTEAFF. CDR3 DNA sequence: TGCGCCAGCAGCTTGCGATCCGACAGCGCGGGAACTGAAGCTTTCTTT.

V usage is TRBV20-1 and J usage is TRBJ1-5; D is ambiguous. The V end lost 1 base, the J end lost 7 bases, and 11 bases lay between the germline ends. The CDR3 consists of 13 residues. The germline V gene has CDR1 DFQATT and CDR2 SNEGSKA (reference sequence). CDR3 DNA sequence: TGCAGTGCTAGAGGAGGGCAAGAGCAGCCCCAGCATTTT. This encodes CSARGGQEQPQHF.

As DNA, the CDR3 is TGCGCCAGCAGCCAAACGTCCACGATGGGGTGGTTTTATGGCTACACCTTC. Translating it yields CASSQTSTMGWFYGYTF. V usage is TRBV4-1 and J usage is TRBJ1-2, with no clear D. This CDR3 is built from 17 residues. Germline CDR1 reads MGHRA; CDR2 reads YSYEKL. Trimming took off 2 bases at V and 5 bases at J, with 21 bases between the two ends.

This clonotype was observed a handful of times. The chain has TRBV21-1 and TRBJ1-1; TRBD1 is taken as the D call from the table, unchecked against the DNA. TRBV21-1 is a known pseudogene. This CDR3 comprises 16 residues. As DNA, the CDR3 is TGTGCCAGCAGCAAAGGAACAGGGGAGTTGGACACTGAAGCTTTCTTT. It translates to CASSKGTGELDTEAFF.

The V gene is TRBV28, the J gene TRBJ1-1, with 7 bases identical to TRBD1. Germline CDR1 is MDHEN and CDR2 is SYDVKM. Trimming at V came to 2 bases and at J to 8 bases, leaving 8 bases not matched to a gene. The CDR3 is 14 amino acids. The CDR3 DNA reads TGTGCCAGCAGTTTAGGCGGGGACAGCGAGGAAGCTTTCTTT. Encoded protein: CASSLGGDSEEAFF.

The CDR3 region is CASSLARTQETQYF. CDR3 sequence (DNA): TGTGCCAGCAGCTTGGCCCGGACCCAAGAGACCCAGTACTTC. The rearrangement uses TRBV7-2 and TRBJ2-5; D is unresolved. The CDR3 covers 14 residues. The germline gives CDR1 SGHTA, CDR2 FQGNSA. With 3 bases removed from V and 1 base from J, the gap between germline ends came to 9 bases.

This clonotype has just a few counts. This rearrangement joins TRBV20-1 to TRBJ2-1, with TRBD2 identical over 10 bases. The ends lost 2 bases at V and 8 bases at J; junction bases unmatched: 6. Germline lookup yields CDR1 DFQATT and CDR2 SNEGSKA (reference sequence). This CDR3 region has 14 residues. CDR3 in amino acids: CSARRAGGPDEQFF. CDR3 DNA: TGCAGTGCTAGACGAGCGGGGGGGCCTGATGAGCAGTTCTTC.

This clonotype turned up a few times. This chain connects TRBV5-1 to TRBJ2-2; unclear D gene. Germline values: CDR1 SGHRS, CDR2 YFSETQ. This CDR3 comprises 14 residues. The V end lost 2 bases, the J end lost 1 base, and 6 bases lay between the germline ends. CDR3 protein: CASSFSWNTGELFF. The DNA for the CDR3 is TGCGCCAGCAGCTTTTCATGGAACACCGGGGAGCTGTTTTTT.

This clonotype was seen at least ten times. The chain employs TRBV28 and TRBJ1-2; 8 bases match TRBD1. Germline V gives CDR1 MDHEN, CDR2 SYDVKM. V lost 2 bases to trimming and J lost 3 bases; unmatched junction nucleotides: 2. The CDR3 covers 14 residues. The CDR3 nucleotides are TGTGCCAGCAGTTTACAGGGGGCTGACTATGGCTACACCTTC. Translating gives CASSLQGADYGYTF.

This clonotype appeared a few times. This chain joins TRBV5-1 and TRBJ2-3, with D possibly being TRBD2 (6 bases). There are 14 residues in the CDR3. Deletions cut 4 bases from V and 0 bases from J, with 9 bases between. Germline values: CDR1 SGHRS, CDR2 YFSETQ. CDR3 sequence: CASSTGESTDTQYF. The DNA for the CDR3 is TGCGCCAGCAGCACGGGGGAAAGCACAGATACGCAGTATTTT.

This rearrangement joins TRBV4-1 to TRBJ2-5; D ambiguous. The CDR3 length is 16 residues. The ends were cut back, 4 bases at V and 5 bases at J, with 20 bases in the middle. From germline, CDR1 is MGHRA and CDR2 YSYEKL. CDR3 region: CASSRFWSGSRETQYF. CDR3 nucleotide sequence: TGCGCCAGCAGCCGTTTTTGGTCAGGCTCCAGGGAGACCCAGTACTTC.

This clonotype was counted only a few times. V usage is TRBV20-1 and J usage is TRBJ2-7; D is perhaps TRBD2 (6 bases). Germline V gives CDR1 DFQATT, CDR2 SNEGSKA (reference sequence). The germline V and J ends were trimmed by 0 bases and 9 bases, with 21 bases remaining between them. The CDR3 has 15 residues. The CDR3 sequence is CSARDELAGAWGQYF. In DNA form, the CDR3 reads TGCAGTGCTAGAGATGAACTAGCCGGGGCCTGGGGGCAGTACTTC.

This clonotype was picked up a small number of times. The chain carries TRBV6-6 and TRBJ1-2; the D gene is possibly TRBD1 (5 bases). The ends were cut back, 7 bases at V and 3 bases at J, with 27 bases in the middle. Germline CDR1 MNHNY, CDR2 SVGAGI (reference sequence). The CDR3 runs 18 residues. DNA for the CDR3: TGTGCCAGCACTCTAGGCCTACAGATTTTCCAGGGCCACTATGGCTACACCTTC. Translation gives CASTLGLQIFQGHYGYTF.

A few counts support this clonotype. This rearrangement joins TRBV7-9 to TRBJ1-1; perhaps TRBD1 as D (5 bases). The CDR3 extends over 16 amino acids. The ends were cut back, 0 bases at V and 3 bases at J, with 14 bases in the middle. Per the germline V gene, CDR1 is SEHNR and CDR2 is FQNEAQ (reference sequence). The CDR3 DNA follows: TGTGCCAGCAGCTTAGCGCCTAGGGGATCTCACACTGAAGCTTTCTTT. Translated: CASSLAPRGSHTEAFF.